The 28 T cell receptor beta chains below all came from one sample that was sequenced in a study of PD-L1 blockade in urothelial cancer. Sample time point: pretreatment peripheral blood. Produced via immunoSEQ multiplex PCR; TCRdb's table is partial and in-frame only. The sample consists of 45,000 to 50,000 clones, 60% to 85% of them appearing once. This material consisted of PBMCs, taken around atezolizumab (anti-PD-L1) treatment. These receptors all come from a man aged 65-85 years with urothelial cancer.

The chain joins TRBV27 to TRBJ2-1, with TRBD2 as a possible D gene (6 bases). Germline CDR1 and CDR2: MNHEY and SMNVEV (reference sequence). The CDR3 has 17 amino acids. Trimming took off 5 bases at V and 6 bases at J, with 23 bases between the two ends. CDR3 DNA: TGTGCCAGCAGTCCGAGCCCGGGACTTCCCACAGTCAATGAGCAGTTCTTC. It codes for CASSPSPGLPTVNEQFF.

This chain's CDR3 is CASSPASGNHNEQFF. In nucleotides, the CDR3 is TGTGCCAGCTCACCGGCTAGCGGGAACCACAATGAGCAGTTCTTC. The rearrangement uses TRBV18 and TRBJ2-1, with 9 nucleotides matching TRBD2. With V trimmed by 3 bases and J by 5 bases, 5 bases remained unmatched. Germline assignment: CDR1 KGHSH and CDR2 LQKENI. This CDR3 is 15 amino acids long.

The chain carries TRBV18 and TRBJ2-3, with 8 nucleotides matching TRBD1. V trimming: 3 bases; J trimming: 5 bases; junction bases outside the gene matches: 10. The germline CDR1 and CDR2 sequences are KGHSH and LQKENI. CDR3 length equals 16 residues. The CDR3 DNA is TGTGCCAGCTCACCTGCGACAGGGGAGGATGGAGATACGCAGTATTTT. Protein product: CASSPATGEDGDTQYF. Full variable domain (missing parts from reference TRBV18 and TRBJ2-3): NAGVMQNPRHLVRRRGQEARLRCSPMKGHSHVYWYRQLPEEGLKFMVYLQKENIIDESGMPKERFSAEFPKEGPSILRIQQVVRGDSAAYFCASSPATGEDGDTQYFGPGTRLTVL.

CDR3 sequence: CAWSVQGYEQYF. In DNA form, the CDR3 reads TGTGCCTGGAGTGTACAGGGCTACGAGCAGTACTTC. The chain uses TRBV30 and TRBJ2-7, with D possibly being TRBD1 (6 bases). Trimming left V 0 bases short and J 3 bases short, with 6 bases between. Germline V gene lookup returns CDR1 GTSNPN and CDR2 SVGIG (reference sequence). CDR3 length: 12 residues. The full variable domain, in which reference TRBV30 and TRBJ2-7 provide the parts outside the CDR3, is SQTIHQWPATLVQPVGSPLSLECTVEGTSNPNLYWYRQAAGRGLQLLFYSVGIGQISSEVPQNLSASRPQDRQFILSSKKLLLSDSGFYLCAWSVQGYEQYFGPGTRLTVT.

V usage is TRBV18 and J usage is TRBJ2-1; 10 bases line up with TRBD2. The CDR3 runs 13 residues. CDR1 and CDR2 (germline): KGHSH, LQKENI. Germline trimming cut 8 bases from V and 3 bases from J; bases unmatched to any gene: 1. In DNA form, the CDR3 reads TGTGCCAGCCGGACTAGCGGCTACAATGAGCAGTTCTTC. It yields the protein CASRTSGYNEQFF. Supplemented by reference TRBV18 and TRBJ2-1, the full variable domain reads NAGVMQNPRHLVRRRGQEARLRCSPMKGHSHVYWYRQLPEEGLKFMVYLQKENIIDESGMPKERFSAEFPKEGPSILRIQQVVRGDSAAYFCASRTSGYNEQFFGPGTRLTVL.

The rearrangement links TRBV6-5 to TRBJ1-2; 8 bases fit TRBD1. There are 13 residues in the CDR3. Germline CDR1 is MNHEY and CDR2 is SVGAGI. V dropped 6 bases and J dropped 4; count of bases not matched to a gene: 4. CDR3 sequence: CASSPRGRYGYTF. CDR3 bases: TGTGCCAGCAGCCCCAGGGGGCGCTATGGCTACACCTTC.

CDR3 residues: CASSLGQGTGELFF. The CDR3 region has the DNA TGTGCCAGCAGCTTGGGCCAGGGCACCGGGGAGCTGTTTTTT. V usage is TRBV11-2 and J usage is TRBJ2-2, with D maybe TRBD1 (5 bases). The CDR3 is made up of 14 amino acids. Germline assignment: CDR1 SGHAT and CDR2 FQNNGV. Trimming removed 3 bases from V and 4 bases from J, with 9 bases in between.

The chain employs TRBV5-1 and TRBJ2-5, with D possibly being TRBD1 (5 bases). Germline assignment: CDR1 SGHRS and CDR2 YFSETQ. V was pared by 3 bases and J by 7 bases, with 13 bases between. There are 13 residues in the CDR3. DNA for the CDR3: TGCGCCAGCAGCTCGGACCCCCAGGGGACCCAGTACTTC. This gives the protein CASSSDPQGTQYF.

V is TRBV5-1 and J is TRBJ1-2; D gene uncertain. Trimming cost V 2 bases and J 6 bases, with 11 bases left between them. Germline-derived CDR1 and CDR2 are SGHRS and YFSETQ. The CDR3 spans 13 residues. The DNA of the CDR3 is TGCGCCAGCAGCTTAGACACCTCCCATGGCTACACCTTC. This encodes CASSLDTSHGYTF.

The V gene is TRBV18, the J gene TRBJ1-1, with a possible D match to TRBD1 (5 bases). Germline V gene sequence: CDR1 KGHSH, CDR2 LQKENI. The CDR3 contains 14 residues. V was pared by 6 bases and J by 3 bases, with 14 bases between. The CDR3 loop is CASSPSGRDTEAFF. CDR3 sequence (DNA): TGTGCCAGCTCCCCATCCGGCAGGGACACTGAAGCTTTCTTT.

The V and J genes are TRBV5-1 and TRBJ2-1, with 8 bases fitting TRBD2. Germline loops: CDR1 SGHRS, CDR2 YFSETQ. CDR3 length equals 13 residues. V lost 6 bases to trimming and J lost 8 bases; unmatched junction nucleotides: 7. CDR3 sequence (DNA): TGCGCCAGCACTCAAGGACTAGCCCATGAGCAGTTCTTC. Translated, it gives CASTQGLAHEQFF. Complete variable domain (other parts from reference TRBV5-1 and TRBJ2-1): KAGVTQTPRYLIKTRGQQVTLSCSPISGHRSVSWYQQTPGQGLQFLFEYFSETQRNKGNFPGRFSGRQFSNSRSEMNVSTLELGDSALYLCASTQGLAHEQFFGPGTRLTVL.

Here the CDR3 reads CASTDRYYGYTF. Written as DNA, the CDR3 is TGTGCCAGCACGGACAGATACTATGGCTACACCTTC. The rearrangement links TRBV28 to TRBJ1-2, with D possibly matching TRBD1 (6 bases). This CDR3 region has 12 residues. Germline CDR1 MDHEN, CDR2 SYDVKM. V lost 7 bases, J lost 3 bases, and 9 bases lay in between.

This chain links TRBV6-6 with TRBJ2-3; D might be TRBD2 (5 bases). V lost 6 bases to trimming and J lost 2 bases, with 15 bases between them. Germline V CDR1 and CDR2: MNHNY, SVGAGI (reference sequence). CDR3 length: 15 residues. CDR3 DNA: TGTGCCAGCAGGTCACTAGGATTACACACAGATACGCAGTATTTT. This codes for CASRSLGLHTDTQYF.

The CDR3 is CASSPTAGRETGDTQYF. For the CDR3, the DNA is TGTGCCAGCTCCCCCACGGCGGGGCGGGAGACCGGTGATACGCAGTATTTT. This chain links TRBV9 with TRBJ2-3; TRBD2 aligns across 7 bases. CDR3 length: 17 amino acids. Trimming at V came to 7 bases and at J to 6 bases, leaving 20 bases not matched to a gene. Germline V gene sequence: CDR1 SGDLS, CDR2 YYNGEE.

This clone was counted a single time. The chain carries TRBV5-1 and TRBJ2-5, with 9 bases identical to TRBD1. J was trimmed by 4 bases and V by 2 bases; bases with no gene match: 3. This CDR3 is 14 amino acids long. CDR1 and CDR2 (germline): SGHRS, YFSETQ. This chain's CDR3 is CASSLGTGLETQYF. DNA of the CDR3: TGCGCCAGCAGCTTAGGGACAGGGTTAGAGACCCAGTACTTC.

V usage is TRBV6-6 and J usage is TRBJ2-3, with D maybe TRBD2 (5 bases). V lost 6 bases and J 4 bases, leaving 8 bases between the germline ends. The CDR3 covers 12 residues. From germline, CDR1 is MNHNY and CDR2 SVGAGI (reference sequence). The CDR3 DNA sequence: TGTGCCAGCAGCCCTAGCCCAGATACGCAGTATTTT. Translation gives CASSPSPDTQYF.

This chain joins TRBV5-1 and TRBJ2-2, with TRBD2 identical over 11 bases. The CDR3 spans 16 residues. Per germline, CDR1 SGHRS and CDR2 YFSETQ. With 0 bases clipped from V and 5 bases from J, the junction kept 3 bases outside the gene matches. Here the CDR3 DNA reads TGCGCCAGCAGCTTGGTGGCTAGCGGGGGGACCGGGGAGCTGTTTTTT. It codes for CASSLVASGGTGELFF. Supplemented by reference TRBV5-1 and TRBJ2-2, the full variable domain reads KAGVTQTPRYLIKTRGQQVTLSCSPISGHRSVSWYQQTPGQGLQFLFEYFSETQRNKGNFPGRFSGRQFSNSRSEMNVSTLELGDSALYLCASSLVASGGTGELFFGEGSRLTVL.

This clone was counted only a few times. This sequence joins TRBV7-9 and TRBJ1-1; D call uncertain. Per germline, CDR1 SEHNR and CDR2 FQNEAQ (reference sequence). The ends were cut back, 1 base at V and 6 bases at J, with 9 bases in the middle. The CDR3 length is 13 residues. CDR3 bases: TGTGCCAGCAGCTTAGTGGCAGATCCTGAAGCTTTCTTT. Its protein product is CASSLVADPEAFF.

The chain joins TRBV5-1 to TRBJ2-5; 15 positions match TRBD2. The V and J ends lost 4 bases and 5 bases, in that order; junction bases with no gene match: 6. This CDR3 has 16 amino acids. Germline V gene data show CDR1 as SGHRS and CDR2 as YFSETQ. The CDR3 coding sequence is TGCGCCAGCAGCGTAGGACTAGCGGGAGGGCCGGAGACCCAGTACTTC. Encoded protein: CASSVGLAGGPETQYF.

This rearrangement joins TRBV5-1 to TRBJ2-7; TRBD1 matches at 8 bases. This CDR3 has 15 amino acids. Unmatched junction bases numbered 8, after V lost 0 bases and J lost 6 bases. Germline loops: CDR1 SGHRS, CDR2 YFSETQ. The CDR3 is CASSLAPDRVSEQYF. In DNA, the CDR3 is TGCGCCAGCAGCTTGGCTCCGGACAGGGTTTCCGAGCAGTACTTC.

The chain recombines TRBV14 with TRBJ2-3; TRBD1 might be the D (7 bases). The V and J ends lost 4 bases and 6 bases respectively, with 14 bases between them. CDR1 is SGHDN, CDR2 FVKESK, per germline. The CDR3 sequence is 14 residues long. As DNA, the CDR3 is TGTGCCAGCAGCCCGACAGGGACTTATGATACGCAGTATTTT. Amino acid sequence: CASSPTGTYDTQYF.

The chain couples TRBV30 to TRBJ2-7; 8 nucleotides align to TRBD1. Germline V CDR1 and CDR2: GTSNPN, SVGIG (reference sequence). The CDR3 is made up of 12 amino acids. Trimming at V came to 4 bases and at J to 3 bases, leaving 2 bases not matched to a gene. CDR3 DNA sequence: TGTGCCTGGACGGACAGGGACTACGAGCAGTACTTC. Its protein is CAWTDRDYEQYF.

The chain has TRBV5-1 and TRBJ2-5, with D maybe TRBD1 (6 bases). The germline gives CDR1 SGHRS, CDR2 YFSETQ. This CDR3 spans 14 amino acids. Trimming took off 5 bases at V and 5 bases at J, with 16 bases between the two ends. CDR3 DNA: TGCGCCAGCAGAGCCGGACTGGGGGCGGAGACCCAGTACTTC. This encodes CASRAGLGAETQYF. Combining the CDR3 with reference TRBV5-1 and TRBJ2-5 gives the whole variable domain KAGVTQTPRYLIKTRGQQVTLSCSPISGHRSVSWYQQTPGQGLQFLFEYFSETQRNKGNFPGRFSGRQFSNSRSEMNVSTLELGDSALYLCASRAGLGAETQYFGPGTRLLVL.

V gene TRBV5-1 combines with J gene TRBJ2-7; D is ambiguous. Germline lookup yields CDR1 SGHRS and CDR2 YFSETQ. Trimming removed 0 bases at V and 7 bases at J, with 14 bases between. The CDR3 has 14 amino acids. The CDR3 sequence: CASSLGESYEEQYF. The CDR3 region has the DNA TGCGCCAGCAGCTTGGGAGAGTCCTACGAAGAGCAGTACTTC.

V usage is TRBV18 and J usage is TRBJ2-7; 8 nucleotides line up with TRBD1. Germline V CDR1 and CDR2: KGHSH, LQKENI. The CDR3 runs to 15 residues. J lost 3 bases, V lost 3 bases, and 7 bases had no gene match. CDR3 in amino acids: CASSPLDRGYYEQYF. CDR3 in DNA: TGTGCCAGCTCACCTTTAGACAGGGGATACTACGAGCAGTACTTC.

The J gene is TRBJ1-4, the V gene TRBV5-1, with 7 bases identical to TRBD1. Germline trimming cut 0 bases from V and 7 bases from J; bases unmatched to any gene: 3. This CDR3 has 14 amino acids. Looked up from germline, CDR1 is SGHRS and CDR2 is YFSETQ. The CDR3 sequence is CASSLDRGGEKLFF. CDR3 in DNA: TGCGCCAGCAGCTTGGACAGGGGTGGTGAAAAACTGTTTTTT.

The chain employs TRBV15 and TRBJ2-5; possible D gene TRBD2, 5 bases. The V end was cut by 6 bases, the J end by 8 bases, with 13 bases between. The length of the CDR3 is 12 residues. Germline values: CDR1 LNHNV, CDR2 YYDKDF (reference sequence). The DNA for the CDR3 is TGTGCCACCAGTGGTAGCGAGAATACCCAGTACTTC. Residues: CATSGSENTQYF.

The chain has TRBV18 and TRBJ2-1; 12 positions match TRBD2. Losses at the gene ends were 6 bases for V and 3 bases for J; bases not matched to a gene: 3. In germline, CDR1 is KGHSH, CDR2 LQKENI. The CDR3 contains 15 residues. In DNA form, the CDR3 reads TGTGCCAGCTCTCTAGCGGGAGGGCACTACAATGAGCAGTTCTTC. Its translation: CASSLAGGHYNEQFF. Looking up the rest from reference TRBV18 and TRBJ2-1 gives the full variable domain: NAGVMQNPRHLVRRRGQEARLRCSPMKGHSHVYWYRQLPEEGLKFMVYLQKENIIDESGMPKERFSAEFPKEGPSILRIQQVVRGDSAAYFCASSLAGGHYNEQFFGPGTRLTVL.